What follows are 3 T cell receptor beta chains derived from one specimen sequenced in a study of T cell repertoires and HLA-DP antigens. Using immunoSEQ multiplex PCR, the repertoire was profiled, and TCRdb retains in-frame clones only, with some absent. The repertoire includes 1,500 to 2,000 clones, 65% to 80% of them detected once, and around three fifths sits in the top ten. After roughly 15 days' expansion, CD4+ cells were restimulated around 23 h with HeLa expressing allogeneic DPB1. HeLa stimulator cells carried retrovirally transduced HLA-DPA1/DPB1, HLA-DM, invariant chain and CD80. The sample was CD137- CD4+ T cells from cultured PBMCs. Receptors were obtained from a man aged 45-65 years in good health and CMV-seronegative.

J is TRBJ2-1 and V is TRBV10-1; D ambiguous. From germline, CDR1 is WNHNN and CDR2 SYGVQD (reference sequence). This CDR3 spans 12 amino acids. The V end was cut by 0 bases, the J end by 10 bases, with 7 bases between. The CDR3 region has the DNA TGCGCCAGCAGTGAGTCGAGTAGGGAGCAGTTCTTC. Translated: CASSESSREQFF.

The J gene is TRBJ2-3, the V gene TRBV7-2; D not resolved. Germline loops: CDR1 SGHTA, CDR2 FQGNSA. The V end was cut by 3 bases, the J end by 7 bases, with 14 bases between. The CDR3 is 14 amino acids. CDR3 sequence reads: CASSLLLSEHTQYF. CDR3 in DNA: TGTGCCAGCAGCTTGTTACTATCCGAGCATACGCAGTATTTT.

This sequence joins TRBV5-1 and TRBJ2-3; D is undetermined. This CDR3 comprises 15 residues. The V gene lost 0 bases and the J gene lost 0 bases, with 8 bases spanning the gap. Germline values: CDR1 SGHRS, CDR2 YFSETQ. The CDR3 region has the DNA TGCGCCAGCAGCTTGGGTCCCCTTAGCACAGATACGCAGTATTTT. It is translated as CASSLGPLSTDTQYF.